One sample yielded the 3 T cell receptor beta chains listed below, sequenced in a study of T cells in tumors and immune-related adverse events. The method was immunoSEQ multiplex PCR; TCRdb's version includes in-frame clones alone and lacks a portion of them. The sample contains about 4,300 clones, roughly 78% of which appear only once. This specimen was skin tissue, taken from a patient treated with anti-PD-1 therapy. The origin of the receptors is a female donor with metastatic renal cell carcinoma.

V and J are TRBV27 and TRBJ2-7; the D gene is possibly TRBD2 (6 bases). The CDR3 sequence is 16 residues long. With 6 bases removed from V and 3 bases from J, the gap between germline ends came to 21 bases. CDR1 is MNHEY, CDR2 SMNVEV, per germline (reference sequence). The CDR3 DNA reads TGTGCCAGCAGCGCCACGGCCGGGAGCCGCAACTACGAGCAGTACTTC. It codes for CASSATAGSRNYEQYF.

V usage is TRBV18 and J usage is TRBJ1-1, with 7 bases identical to TRBD1. This CDR3 comprises 17 residues. Looked up from germline, CDR1 is KGHSH and CDR2 is LQKENI. The trim removed 2 bases at V and 1 base at J, leaving 10 bases unmatched. The CDR3 is CASSPVGTGAANTEAFF. The CDR3 coding sequence is TGTGCCAGCTCACCAGTAGGTACAGGGGCGGCGAACACTGAAGCTTTCTTT.

This sequence joins TRBV6-6 and TRBJ2-2; 11 bases fit TRBD2. Germline assignment: CDR1 MNHNY and CDR2 SVGAGI (reference sequence). The V and J ends lost 9 bases and 7 bases, in that order; junction bases with no gene match: 7. The CDR3 loop spans 14 amino acids. The CDR3 loop reads CASTLAGVGGELFF. Here the CDR3 DNA reads TGTGCCAGTACACTAGCGGGGGTGGGCGGGGAGCTGTTTTTT.